The present entry profiles one T cell receptor (beta chain) with its context. Generated by immunoSEQ multiplex PCR, the TCRdb table keeps only in-frame clones and is missing some. The repertoire has a few hundred thousand clones, more than 75% of them found once; the top ten carry approximately 12%. This sample is drawn from a study of cytomegalovirus exposure and HLA in healthy donors. Overall study context: The 90 to 150 validation repertoires, a later analysis reported, used the same platform as the 550 to 700 repertoires from the first cohort.

The CDR3 is 12 residues long. CDR1 and CDR2 from the germline V gene are MNHEY and SMNVEV (reference sequence). V lost 5 bases and J 5 bases, leaving 9 bases between the germline ends. The sequence was collected from a man between 18 and 35 years old in good health and CMV-seropositive. Sequencing was carried out using PBMCs. The gene calls are TRBV27 and TRBJ1-2; D is ambiguous. CDR3 residues: CASSKTGYGYTF. The DNA of the CDR3 is TGTGCCAGCAGTAAGACTGGGTATGGCTACACCTTC.